There are a few counts of the clone carrying this TCR beta chain. The antigen is undetermined. This CDR3 has 14 residues. V dropped 5 bases and J dropped 4 bases, with 17 bases sitting between them. The germline V gene encodes CDR1 SQVTM and CDR2 ANQGSEA. The data were taken from a study of T-cell memory formation after mild COVID-19. For the study at large: Among the donors, TCR clusters were largely specific to each donor.

Constant-segment primers and 5'RACE yielded cDNA libraries for TCR alpha and TCR beta, each carrying sample barcodes and UMIs. MiXCR, run by TCRdb on the 5' RACE reads, gives a single entry per CDR3 protein. Among hundreds of thousands of distinct CDR3 sequences listed, approximately 25% were seen once. Whole-study findings and limits: Mostly located in CM and EM were contracting CD4+ clones, with contracting CD8+ clones located in EMRA.

This chain uses TRBV29-1 with TRBJ1-2, with D hard to call. Sequenced input: PBMCs or a T cell subset sorted from them (not recorded which). The clonotype comes from an adult woman who had mild COVID-19 (a few samples of this study predate the infection). Cell type and time point are not known. CDR3 sequence (DNA): TGCAGCGTTCCCCCAATCACGGACGTCTATGGCTACACCTTC. It specifies CSVPPITDVYGYTF.